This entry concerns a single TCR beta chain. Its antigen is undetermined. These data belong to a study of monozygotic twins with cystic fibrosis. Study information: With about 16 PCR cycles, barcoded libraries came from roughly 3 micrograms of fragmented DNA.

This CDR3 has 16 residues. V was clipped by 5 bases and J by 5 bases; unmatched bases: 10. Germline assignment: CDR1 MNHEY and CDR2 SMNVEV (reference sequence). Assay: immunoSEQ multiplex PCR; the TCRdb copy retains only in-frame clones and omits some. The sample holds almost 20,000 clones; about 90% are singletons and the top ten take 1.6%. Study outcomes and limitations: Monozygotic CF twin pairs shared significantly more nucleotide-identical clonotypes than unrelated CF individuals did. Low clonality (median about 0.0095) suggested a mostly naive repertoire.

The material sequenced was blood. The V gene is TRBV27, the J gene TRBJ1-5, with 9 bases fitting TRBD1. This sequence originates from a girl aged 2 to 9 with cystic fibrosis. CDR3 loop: CASSNRGQGPYQPQHF. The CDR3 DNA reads TGTGCCAGCAGTAACCGCGGACAGGGGCCCTATCAGCCCCAGCATTTT.